This T cell receptor beta chain was sequenced in a study of blood T cell repertoires in COVID-19 (TCRdb year 2020). General notes on the study: Collaborator samples came from the United States, Italy and Spain and covered acute and convalescent phases of COVID-19. The samples were drawn from the first 160 participants of the ongoing ImmuneRACE study and from over a thousand subjects provided by 6 global collaborators. Sample metadata almost always included a de-identified subject ID, COVID-19 status, age in years and sex. Where available, HLA class I and class II types were obtained from metadata supplied by the sample provider rather than from assay-based typing. The repertoires were released in a freely available public database intended as a resource for research on the immune response to SARS-CoV-2. Deeply sampled blood TCRbeta repertoires from subjects exposed to, actively infected with, or recovered from COVID-19 were included in the dataset. The material from the prospective study consisted of cDNA or gDNA derived from T cells, B-cell-depleted T cells, or PBMCs. Here is what the overall study found, with its caveats: Clinical and demographic metadata were provided uncurated, with the amount varying by source and participant.

Points on this clone: The antigen it binds to is not known. Per-nucleotide qualities are absent, and no much larger clonotype sits a single base away.

At one collaborating source in Seattle, patients were enrolled during active infection and were followed longitudinally through the course of disease. Whole blood was collected in K2EDTA tubes by collaborating institutions according to the institutions' own protocols. For TCRbeta analysis, collaborators shipped samples as frozen whole blood, isolated PBMCs, or DNA extracted from either of those sample types. Relative to germline, V is missing 4 bases and J is missing 6 bases, with 9 bases of the junction outside any gene match. The CDR3 spans 16 residues, from the cysteine through the phenylalanine. The only DNA kept is the CDR3, 48 bases in frame from the first base. CDR1 and CDR2 are read off the germline V gene as MNHNS and SASEGT. TCRbeta CDR3 regions were amplified from genomic DNA using the immunoSEQ Assay, a bias-controlled multiplex PCR. As for the authors' bioinformatics: The number of nucleated cells in each sample was estimated by amplification of reference gene primers within the assay. Sequence reads were collapsed and filtered to measure the absolute abundance of every unique TCRbeta CDR3 rearrangement. For each sample, productive Simpson clonality was calculated as the square root of Simpson's diversity index over productive rearrangements. The immuneACCESS repertoire file appears here via TCRdb, limited to in-frame rearrangements. These files lack a portion of the clones; in checked studies, under half of the deficit traces to unresolved V genes, and the cause of the others is not known. From that table come the V and J calls and clone size; the DNA was used to work out D and trimming. Counted in this sample were fewer than 150,000 clones; 90% of them appeared once. The biggest ten clones account for 3.8% of the sample.

The TCR originated in a woman aged 55-70 years with COVID-19, enrolled during active disease. The V and J genes are TRBV6-1 and TRBJ1-5, with 10 bases in between that match TRBD1. The sample was peripheral blood. The sequenced DNA: TGTGCCAGCAGTGGCGGTACCGGGACAGGGGTTCAGCCCCAGCATTTT. Its translation reads: CASSGGTGTGVQPQHF.